These 3 T cell receptor beta chains were sequenced from one sample in a study of response to subunit inactivated influenza vaccine. TCRdb fed the RT-PCR reads into MiXCR, producing one record per CDR3 protein. The table includes a few hundred thousand distinct CDR3 sequences, 21% detected once. This specimen consisted of PBMCs from blood, obtained 21 months after vaccination. The source is a man between 50 and 70 years old who received an inactivated influenza vaccine.

The rearrangement joins TRBV10-2 to TRBJ2-7, with 9 bases identical to TRBD2. Germline CDR1 WSHSY, CDR2 SAAADI. The CDR3 spans 17 residues. The trim removed 3 bases at V and 3 bases at J, leaving 12 bases unmatched. The CDR3 loop reads CASSDFGRSGSFYEQYF. As DNA, the CDR3 is TGCGCCAGCAGTGATTTTGGGCGTAGCGGGAGTTTCTACGAGCAGTACTTC.

This clonotype was observed a few times. The chain employs TRBV18 and TRBJ2-3; TRBD2 is a possible D gene (6 bases). Germline V gives CDR1 KGHSH, CDR2 LQKENI. Trimming removed 3 bases from V and 4 bases from J, with 20 bases in between. The length of the CDR3 is 17 residues. CDR3 amino acids: CASSPPFSGNVADTQYF. CDR3 nucleotides: TGTGCCAGCTCACCGCCGTTTAGCGGAAACGTGGCAGATACGCAGTATTTT.

This clonotype was recorded a few times. CDR3 loop: CASSFRTLTGKVYEQYF. In DNA, the CDR3 is TGTGCCAGCAGCTTCCGAACCCTAACAGGGAAGGTCTACGAGCAGTACTTC. This rearrangement joins TRBV7-2 to TRBJ2-7, with a tentative D call TRBD1 (6 bases). CDR1 is SGHTA, CDR2 FQGNSA, per germline. The CDR3 runs 17 residues. V lost 3 bases to trimming and J lost 3 bases, with 21 bases between them. Filled out from reference TRBV7-2 and TRBJ2-7, the complete variable domain reads GAGVSQSPSNKVTEKGKDVELRCDPISGHTALYWYRQSLGQGLEFLIYFQGNSAPDKSGLPSDRFSAERTGGSVSTLTIQRTQQEDSAVYLCASSFRTLTGKVYEQYFGPGTRLTVT.